This T cell receptor (beta chain) was profiled in a study of blood T cell repertoires in COVID-19. Clinical history reported by participants formed the basis on which cohorts were assigned. CDR1 and CDR2 (germline): KGHSY, FQNENV. Trimming took off 6 bases at V and 0 bases at J, with 12 bases between the two ends. This CDR3 has 14 amino acids. TCRdb's copy holds only in-frame clones and misses some; the assay was immunoSEQ multiplex PCR. The sample carries approximately 200,000 clones, approximately 83% recorded once. Input material: PBMCs or T cells enriched from blood (not recorded which). This chain links TRBV16 with TRBJ2-7; D is possibly TRBD2 (6 bases). The receptor was isolated from a middle-aged man who had recovered from COVID-19. DNA for the CDR3: TGTGCCAGCAGAATGGGGACTGCCTCCTACGAGCAGTACTTC. Amino acids: CASRMGTASYEQYF.